This T cell receptor beta chain derives from a study of T cells expressing NK-cell markers. Study summary: From sorted CD3+CD56+NKG2C+, CD3+CD56+NKG2C- and CD3+CD56-NKG2C+ T cells came the TCR beta repertoires.

The TCR beta cDNA came from 5'RACE template switching with UMIs. After re-calling the 5' RACE reads, TCRdb lists one entry per CDR3 protein, DNA absent. In total, the table holds approximately 170,000 distinct CDR3 sequences. This CDR3 spans 14 amino acids. Germline CDR1 reads SGHVS; CDR2 reads FNYEAQ. The specimen was blood T cells: a sorted CD56 or NKG2C T cell subset, CD4+ or CD8+ T cells, or bulk PBMC T cells (not recorded which). The origin of this receptor is a man between 18 and 69 years old in good health. The V call is TRBV7-6, the J call TRBJ1-2; TCRdb reports TRBD1, a call that lacks DNA to check it against. CDR3 residues: CASSPGDSPYGYTF.